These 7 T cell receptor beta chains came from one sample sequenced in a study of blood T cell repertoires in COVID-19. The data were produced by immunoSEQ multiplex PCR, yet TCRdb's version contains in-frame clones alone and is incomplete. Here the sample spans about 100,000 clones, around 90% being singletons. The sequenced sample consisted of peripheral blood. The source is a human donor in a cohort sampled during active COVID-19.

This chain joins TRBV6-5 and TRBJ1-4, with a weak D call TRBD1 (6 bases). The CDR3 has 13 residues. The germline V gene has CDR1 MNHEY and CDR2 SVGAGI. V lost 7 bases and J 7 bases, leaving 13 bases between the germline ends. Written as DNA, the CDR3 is TGTGCCAGCAACAGGGTCGTCGGTGAAAAACTGTTTTTT. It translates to CASNRVVGEKLFF.

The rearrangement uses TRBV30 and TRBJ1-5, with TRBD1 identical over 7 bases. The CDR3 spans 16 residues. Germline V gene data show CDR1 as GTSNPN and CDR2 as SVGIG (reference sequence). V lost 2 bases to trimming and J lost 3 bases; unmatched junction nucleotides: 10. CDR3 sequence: CAWSPSGQRLNQPQHF. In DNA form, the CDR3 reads TGTGCCTGGAGTCCTTCGGGACAGCGACTCAATCAGCCCCAGCATTTT.

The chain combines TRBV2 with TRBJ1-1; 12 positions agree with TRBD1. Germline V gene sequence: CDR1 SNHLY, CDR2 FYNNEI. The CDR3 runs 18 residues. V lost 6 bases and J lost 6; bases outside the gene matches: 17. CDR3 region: CASSSPGDRGRGSPEAFF. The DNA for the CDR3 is TGTGCCAGCAGCTCTCCCGGGGACAGGGGGCGGGGATCCCCTGAAGCTTTCTTT.

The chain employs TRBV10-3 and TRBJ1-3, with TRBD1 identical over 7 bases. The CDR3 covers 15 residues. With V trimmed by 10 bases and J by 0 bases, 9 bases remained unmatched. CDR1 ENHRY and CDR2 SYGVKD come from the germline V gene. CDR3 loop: CATRDRRFSGNTIYF. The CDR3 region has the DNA TGTGCCACCCGGGACAGACGATTCTCTGGAAACACCATATATTTT.

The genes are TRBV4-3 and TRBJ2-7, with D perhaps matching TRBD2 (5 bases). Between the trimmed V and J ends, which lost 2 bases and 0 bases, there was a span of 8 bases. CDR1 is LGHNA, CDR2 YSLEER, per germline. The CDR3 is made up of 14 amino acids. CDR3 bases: TGCGCCAGCAGCCAAAGCGGAACCTCCTACGAGCAGTACTTC. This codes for CASSQSGTSYEQYF.

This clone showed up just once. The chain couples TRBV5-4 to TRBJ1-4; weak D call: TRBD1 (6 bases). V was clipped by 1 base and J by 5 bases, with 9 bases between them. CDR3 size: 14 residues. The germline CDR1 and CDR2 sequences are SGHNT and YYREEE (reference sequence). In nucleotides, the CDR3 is TGTGCCAGCAGCTTGACAGGGATAAATGAAAAACTGTTTTTT. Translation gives CASSLTGINEKLFF.

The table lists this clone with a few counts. The CDR3 bases are TGTGCCTGGAGCGAACAGGGAAATGAGCAGTTCTTC. This codes for CAWSEQGNEQFF. The V gene is TRBV30, the J gene TRBJ2-1, with D possibly being TRBD1 (6 bases). V shed 3 bases and J shed 7 bases, with 10 bases lying between them. The V gene's germline CDR1 is GTSNPN and CDR2 SVGIG (reference sequence). There are 12 residues in the CDR3.